This T cell receptor (beta chain) is from a study of CD8 T cells in Susac syndrome. Per the germline V gene, CDR1 is GTSNPN and CDR2 is SVGIG (reference sequence). The CDR3 extends over 12 amino acids. V was clipped by 0 bases and J by 16 bases; unmatched bases: 8. Stable or active relapsing-remitting multiple sclerosis, untreated and meeting revised McDonald criteria, defined the controls. CD8+ and CD4+ T cells were negatively isolated; TEMRA cells were FACS-enriched. The RNA input was roughly 0.45 to 1 ug, and it was reverse transcribed with random hexamers. TCRdb reprocessed the immunoSEQ multiplex PCR reads via MiXCR and lists one record per CDR3 protein. The repertoire consists of approximately 190,000 distinct CDR3 sequences, with 90% to 95% occurring once and the leading ten covering roughly 0.094%. Regarding the study as a whole: It was acknowledged in the study that its TCR sequencing and HLA analysis involved a relatively small number of individuals.

As concerns this clonotype: The antigen remains undetermined.

This TCR came from a human donor with multiple sclerosis. This sequence joins TRBV30 and TRBJ2-1, with 8 nucleotides matching TRBD2. Source material: CD4+ T cells from PBMCs. CDR3 sequence (DNA): TGTGCCTGGAGTGTACTCGGGAGGGCGGTCTTCTTC. This sequence encodes CAWSVLGRAVFF.